Sequencing of this T cell receptor beta chain was carried out in a study of blood T cell repertoires in COVID-19. About the research overall: There were acute and convalescent COVID-19 samples, and they came from the United States, Italy and Spain. Sources were T cells, B-cell-depleted T cells, or PBMCs; the material itself was cDNA or gDNA.

The V and J ends lost 5 bases and 14 bases, in that order; junction bases with no gene match: 20. This CDR3 comprises 15 residues. Germline loops: CDR1 GTSNPN, CDR2 SVGIG (reference sequence). Original processing notes: Reference gene primers were amplified, and this amplification served to estimate nucleated cell counts. Sequencing was performed with immunoSEQ multiplex PCR; in TCRdb, only in-frame clones are kept and a portion is missing. That table is the source of V, J and clone size, and D and trimming were worked out from the DNA. The sample lists about 270,000 clones, around 88% occurring once.

The sample consisted of peripheral blood. The chain is built from TRBV30 and TRBJ1-2, with 10 bases matching TRBD1. This receptor was obtained from a woman in her seventies with COVID-19, enrolled during active disease. The CDR3 loop is CAWDRGHVVSVRGTF. DNA for the CDR3: TGTGCCTGGGACAGGGGGCATGTCGTTAGCGTTAGGGGAACCTTC.